This T cell receptor beta chain was identified in a study of glioma-infiltrating T cells after dendritic cell vaccination (dated by TCRdb to the mid-2010s). About the study as a whole: The cohort comprised about 15 glioblastoma patients from Phase I and II dendritic cell vaccination trials, 9 newly diagnosed and 6 with recurrent disease. The vaccine was prepared from monocyte-derived dendritic cells that were cultured for roughly seven days with IL-4 and GM-CSF and then pulsed overnight with autologous tumor lysate. Three intradermal dendritic cell vaccine injections were administered to patients at biweekly intervals in the arm below the axilla. Survival after dendritic cell vaccination was correlated with TCR sequencing metrics such as TIL content and the overlap between tumor and blood repertoires. In glioblastoma patients vaccinated with dendritic cells, deep sequencing of TCR beta CDR3 regions served to measure the amount of tumor-infiltrating lymphocytes and to compare repertoires between tumor and blood. Between the early 2000s and the early 2010s, the patients were given dendritic cell vaccination pulsed with autologous tumor lysate.

To note about this clone: Its antigen is not yet known. Per-nucleotide qualities are absent, and no much larger clonotype sits a single base away.

V drops 1 base and J drops 7 bases, leaving 11 bases in between. Based on the germline V gene, the CDR1 and CDR2 sequences are SGHAT and FQNNGV. Including the terminal cysteine and phenylalanine, the CDR3 comprises 14 residues. Only CDR3 DNA remains: 42 bases, in frame from the first base. What the authors observed across the whole study: The cohort was small and heterogeneous, few patients had complete blood and tumor sets, and even fewer had initial-recurrent tumor pairs. After dendritic cell vaccination, a higher estimated pretreatment TIL content predicted longer time to progression and overall survival. No direct relationship between TCR clonality and survival was found, suggesting that a diverse polyclonal response may matter. The TCR overlap response model with three groups was called speculative and said to need prospective validation.

The immunoSEQ assay amplified TCRB CDR3 regions from approximately 1.8 micrograms of genomic DNA, or from all available DNA when less than that amount was available. The multiplex PCR relied on 60 forward primers for TCR V beta segments and 13 reverse primers for J beta segments. Synthetic control templates were spiked into each sample at limiting dilution to estimate reads per starting template. Reads of 87 bp were generated by sequencing on the Illumina HiSeq System. The authors' analysis ran thus. To remove PCR and sequencing errors, closely related sequences were merged with a nearest neighbor algorithm. TCR overlap was defined as the percentage of unique tumor TCR beta sequences that were also found in the peripheral blood of the same patient. TCRdb retrieved this table from immuneACCESS and kept in-frame rearrangements only. Not all clones are present; in checked studies, unresolved V genes account for under half, and no reason is known for the remainder. The V and J calls and clone size were taken over from that table, and D and trimming were inferred from the DNA. This sample holds roughly 60,000 clones; approximately 86% were observed only once. More than 9% of the sample rests with the top ten.

The time point tag for this specimen amounts to: after dendritic cell vaccination, including at tumor progression/relapse. Patients were selected for having adequate residual fresh-frozen tumor tissue and more than two years of available survival data. Molecular status otherwise varied across the glioblastoma patients, but none of them carried an isocitrate dehydrogenase mutation. PBMC were collected before vaccination, two weeks after the third vaccination, and at tumor progression if progression occurred. The Qiagen DNeasy Blood extraction Kit was used for extraction of genomic DNA. The sequence derives from a human donor with glioblastoma. The chain couples TRBV11-2 to TRBJ2-1; TRBD2 is perhaps the D gene, given 5 matching bases. Specimen: blood, collected after dendritic cell vaccination. CDR3 reads: CASSLGGTGNEQFF. The DNA is TGTGCCAGCAGCTTAGGAGGTACGGGAAATGAGCAGTTCTTC.